This T cell receptor beta chain is drawn from a study of T cells in Graves' hyperthyroidism and ophthalmopathy (dated by TCRdb to between 2017 and 2020). As for the study more broadly: Peripheral blood samples were taken at initial diagnosis, before any treatment was given. A discovery cohort of fewer than 110 patients, roughly 45 with Graves' ophthalmopathy and about 58 with stable Graves' hyperthyroidism, was used to find distinguishing TCR V-J signatures. An independent validation cohort of under 20 hyperthyroidism patients and about 16 patients who later progressed to ophthalmopathy tested prospective prediction of ophthalmopathy. The 100 or so discovery patients were randomly split 7:3 into training and test sets. Thyroid tissue and blood T-cell repertoires from six Graves' hyperthyroidism patients were also compared in the study. Following sampling, methimazole starting at 30 mg daily was given to hyperthyroidism patients, and high-dose intravenous methylprednisolone was given to ophthalmopathy patients. TCR Vbeta CDR3 sequencing of 130 to 150 peripheral blood samples (over 40 ophthalmopathy, 75 to 85 hyperthyroidism and around 17 progressor patients) is reported in the paper.

This clonotype was seen repeatedly, ten times or more. The target of this receptor is not known. No base quality values were provided; no much bigger clone lies one nucleotide off. The TCR beta CDR3 regions were amplified from the RNA transcripts. The TCR CDR3 was subjected to a first round of RT-PCR using the HTBI primer set and the Qiagen OneStep RT-PCR kit. Libraries were constructed in a second round of multiplex PCR, after which size selection and purification were performed. Paired-end sequencing of the libraries was performed with 100 bp reads on an Illumina HiSeq2000. As for the authors' bioinformatics: SOAPnuke was used to process the raw data, with reads discarded if the reads contained adapters or uncalled bases, had a mean Phred below 15, or lacked an exact constant-primer or identifier match. COPE v1.2.5 was used to merge high-quality paired reads, and clonotypes were defined as unique nucleotide sequences. MiTCR v1.1 was used to align the clonotypes against IMGT TRBV, TRBD and TRBJ reference segments. The analysis was restricted to V-J combinations with a frequency above 0.0001, which together covered over 99% of the repertoires. A TCS score was defined as the ratio between F50 (clonal expansion) and ExV (chaos), using BLOSUM62-based TCRdist between CDR3 peptides within each V-J. Welch's t-statistics and random forest reduced some 510 V-J features to about 12, which were used in a naive Bayes classifier (R e1071). Through fastp at Q25 and MiXCR, TCRdb rebuilt clones from the public reads, retaining in-frame beta chains. Rows merge per CDR3 protein into single entries with the most common DNA and genes. The V and J calls were not made by the authors but by TCRdb's processing. This sample comprises hundreds of thousands of distinct CDR3 sequences, around 20% of them detected only once. The leading ten clones occupy over 15% of the sample.

Spanning cysteine to phenylalanine, the CDR3 consists of 15 amino acids. The retained sequence is limited to the CDR3, 45 bases, with the frame set at the first base. The junction shows trimming of 1 base on V and 2 bases on J, plus 10 bases between the germline ends. CDR1 and CDR2 are read off the germline V gene (reference sequence) as LNHNV and YYDKDF. The investigation overall reported the following: No statistical method was used to set the sample size in advance, and investigators knew the group allocation. Blood samples also contained most of the expanded thyroid clonotypes (frequency above 0.001), which suggests that blood repertoires may reflect thyroid immune responses. During validation, the model predicted progression to ophthalmopathy a median of approximately 6 months ahead of onset, with more than 55% sensitivity and 72.22% specificity. A 13 V-J signature model separated ophthalmopathy from stable hyperthyroidism, with nearly 90% sensitivity and just under 84% specificity in cross-validation and 80%/75% in testing.

Hyperthyroidism patients were aged 18 to 65 years and newly diagnosed, with disease duration of less than 2 months. Any patient with an uncontrolled infection, another autoimmune disease, pregnancy or lactation was excluded. Diagnoses were established on the basis of clinical symptoms, serum thyroxine and TRAb, thyroid ultrasound, and orbital computed tomography. For progressor patients, blood was drawn at the first diagnosis of hyperthyroidism, before any ophthalmopathy symptoms had appeared. PBMCs were isolated from more than 9 ml of fresh peripheral blood by Ficoll-Paque density gradient centrifugation. Patients classed as progressors first received a Graves' hyperthyroidism diagnosis and then went on to develop ophthalmopathy during follow-up. Trizol reagent was used to extract total RNA, and RNA quality was then checked on an Agilent 2100 Bioanalyzer.

The receptor was isolated from a woman in her forties or fifties with Graves' hyperthyroidism that later progressed to Graves' ophthalmopathy. The rearrangement joined TRBV15 to TRBJ2-3; confidence is insufficient to name the D gene. Sequences were obtained from blood. The CDR3 has the sequence CATSRARWFTDTQYF. Here is the DNA: TGTGCCACCAGCAGAGCCAGGTGGTTCACAGATACGCAGTATTTT. Here the CDR3 is joined to the reference TRBV15 and TRBJ2-3 genes, and the full variable domain is: DAMVIQNPRYQVTQFGKPVTLSCSQTLNHNVMYWYQQKSSQAPKLLFHYYDKDFNNEADTPDNFQSRRPNTSFCFLDIRSPGLGDTAMYLCATSRARWFTDTQYFGPGTRLTVL.